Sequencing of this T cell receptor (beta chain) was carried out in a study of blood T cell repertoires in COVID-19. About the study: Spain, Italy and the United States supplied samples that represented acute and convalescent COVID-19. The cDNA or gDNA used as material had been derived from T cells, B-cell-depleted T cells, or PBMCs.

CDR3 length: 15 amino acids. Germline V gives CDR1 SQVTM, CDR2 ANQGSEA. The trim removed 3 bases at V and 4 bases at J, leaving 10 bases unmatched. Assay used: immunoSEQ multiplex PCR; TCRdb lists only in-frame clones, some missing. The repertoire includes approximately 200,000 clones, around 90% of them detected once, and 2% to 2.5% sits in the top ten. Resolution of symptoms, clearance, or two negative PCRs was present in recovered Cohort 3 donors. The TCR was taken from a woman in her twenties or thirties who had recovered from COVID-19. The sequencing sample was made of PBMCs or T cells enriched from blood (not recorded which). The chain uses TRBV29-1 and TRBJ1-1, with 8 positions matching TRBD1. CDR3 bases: TGCAGCGTTGATCGCGCTCCTACAGGGGGCACTGAAGCTTTCTTT. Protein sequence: CSVDRAPTGGTEAFF.